This TCR beta chain originates from a study of long-term antiretroviral therapy in people with HIV (dated by TCRdb to between 2021 and 2022). For context, the study as a whole: The earliest samples were collected about a decade before the 2015 WHO recommendation for immediate ART, when ART was typically delayed until CD4 counts fell. A retrospective serial study tested whether changes in peripheral blood TRB repertoire composition and diversity were associated with ART initiation and durable HIV suppression. A total of roughly 180 cryopreserved PBMC samples were contributed to the cohort by 30 adults with confirmed HIV infection, with samples collected serially over a mean of about 6 years (range 1-12). About 35% of the 30 participants with HIV were female. No cross-contamination during QIAcube processing was seen in test extractions of a monoclonal T-cell line run alongside about 33 polyclonal samples.

Concerning this clone itself: Its specific antigen is unknown. Base qualities are not at hand, and no much larger clone is one base apart.

Paper-wide results and their limitations: HIV repertoires had narrower CDR3 length ranges than controls, and the network structure suggested an antigen-experienced repertoire that shifted only slightly toward naive after ART. Inferences about post-ART repertoire changes were limited because no data were available on ART adherence, viral resistance or therapy changes. The samples span the years 2004 to 2017, and the ART regimens used may be less effective than current regimens. Because pre-ART samples had limited cell numbers, unsorted PBMC were profiled rather than sorted CD4+ and CD8+ T cells. Limited PBMC availability meant only the TCR beta chain was sequenced, without alpha chain pairing. At every time point, the repertoire was dominated by expanded TRB clones first identified before ART initiation, although this dominance fluctuated and, in many PLHIV, declined after ART. Starting ART was linked to a significant rise in TRB diversity, yet even after long-term ART the diversity remained significantly lower than in transplant donor controls.

Participants were included only if at least one PBMC sample before ART initiation and at least two post-ART samples were available. Every participant with HIV received treatment in the United States of America. Before DNA extraction, cryopreserved samples containing about 0.9-10 million PBMC were thawed and washed. At the time of the earliest PBMC sample, participants with HIV were aged between roughly 23 and 60 years. Each participant contributed PBMC samples from 1-4 timepoints before ART initiation and 2-8 timepoints after ART initiation, with a median of 7 samples. Serial HIV viral load, CD4+ T-cell count, ART history and demographic data were obtained for every participant. Using a Qiagen kit on a QIAcube, genomic DNA was extracted from unsorted PBMC, with samples processed in batches of 12. Trimming takes 5 bases from V and 8 bases from J, and the germline ends sit 13 bases apart. The CDR3 contains 13 residues, cysteine and phenylalanine counted. Only the CDR3 region is kept as DNA, spanning 39 bases read in frame from base 1. Per the germline V gene, SGHVS is the CDR1 and FQNEAQ is the CDR2.

The immunoSEQ hsTCRB v3.0 assay was used at survey level resolution to sequence the TRB variable region. The targeted TRB sequencing depth was about 35,000-55,000 T-cell genomes per sample. TRB libraries were pooled and sequenced on an Illumina MiSeq using a v3 150-cycle kit. As for how the authors treated the data: Repertoire analysis ran in R within a reproducible Nextflow workflow covering QC, data transformation and analysis. LymphoSeq2, an R package for AIRR-Seq data exploration, was used to implement custom analyses. A few samples that produced fewer than 5000 total TRB sequences were removed, so fewer than 200 HIV repertoires were analyzed. Of the 180 to 200 retained HIV repertoires, 55 to 60 were collected before and around 130 after ART initiation. Repertoires were downsampled to 5000 TRB nucleotide sequences, with summary statistics averaged over 100 downsampling iterations. Only TRB sequences with CDR3 regions of at least seven amino acids were retained for analysis. Diversity was measured with a Shannon entropy-derived clonality score and the Gini coefficient. In the repertoire networks, any two of the top 5000 CDR3 amino acid sequences were connected whenever the two sequences differed by an edit distance of one. Antigen specificity groups and MHC restriction were predicted for TRB CDR3 amino acid sequences with GLIPH2. To flag known associations with CMV, EBV, HIV or tissue antigens, CDR3 amino acid sequences were compared against VDJdb and McPAS-TCR. Pre-ART, post-ART and control groups were compared with Wilcoxon signed-rank tests and Holm-Bonferroni correction. As stored in TCRdb, this immuneACCESS dataset retains in-frame rearrangements with V and J assigned. A fraction of the clones does not appear; measured against another copy, unresolved V genes explain less than half of the discrepancy, and the remainder lacks a known reason. V and J calls and clone size come straight from that table; D and trimming were deduced from the DNA. This sample comprises roughly 30,000 clones, roughly 96% of them detected only once. Together, the top ten hold less than 9.5% of the sample.

The sequencing used unsorted PBMCs, collected about 6.6 years after starting antiretroviral therapy. The sequence joins TRBV7-8 to TRBJ2-1; there is no confident call for the D gene. This receptor was identified in a man in his thirties or forties with HIV. The CDR3 protein: CASSHPKGDEQFF. Here is the DNA: TGTGCCAGCAGCCACCCTAAGGGCGATGAGCAGTTCTTC.